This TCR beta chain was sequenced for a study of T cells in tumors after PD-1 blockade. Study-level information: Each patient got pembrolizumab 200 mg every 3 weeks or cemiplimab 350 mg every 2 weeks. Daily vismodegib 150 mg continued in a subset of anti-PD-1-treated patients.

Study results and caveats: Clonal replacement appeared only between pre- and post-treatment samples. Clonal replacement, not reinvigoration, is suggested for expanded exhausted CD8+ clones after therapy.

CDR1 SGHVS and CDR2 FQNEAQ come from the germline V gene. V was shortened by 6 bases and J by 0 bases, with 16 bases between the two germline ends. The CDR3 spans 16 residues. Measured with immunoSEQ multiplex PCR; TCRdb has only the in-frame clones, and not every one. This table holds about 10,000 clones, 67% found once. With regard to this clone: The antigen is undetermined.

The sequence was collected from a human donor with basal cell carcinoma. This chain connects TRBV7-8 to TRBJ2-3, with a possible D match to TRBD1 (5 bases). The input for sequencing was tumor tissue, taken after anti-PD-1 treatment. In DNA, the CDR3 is TGTGCCAGCAGGCGTTATGCAGGGTCGAGCACAGATACGCAGTATTTT. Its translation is CASRRYAGSSTDTQYF.